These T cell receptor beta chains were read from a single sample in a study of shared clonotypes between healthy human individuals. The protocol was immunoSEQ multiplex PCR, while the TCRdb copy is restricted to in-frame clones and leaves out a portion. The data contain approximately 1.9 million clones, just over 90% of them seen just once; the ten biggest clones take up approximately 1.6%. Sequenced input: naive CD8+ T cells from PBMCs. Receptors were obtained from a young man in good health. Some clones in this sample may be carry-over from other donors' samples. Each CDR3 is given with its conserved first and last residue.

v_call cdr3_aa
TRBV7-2 CASSLGRPLTGGRNEQFF
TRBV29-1 CSVEERGNSGNEQFF
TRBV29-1 CSSAVGYNEQFF
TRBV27 CASSFPSGNYNEQFF
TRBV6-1 CASREAWANTEAFF
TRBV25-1 CASSELSDTDTQYF
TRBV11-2 CASSLDKFGFWDEQFF
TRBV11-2 CASSLDRGTFNEQFF
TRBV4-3 CASSYGTGSVYGYTF
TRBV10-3 CAISGNLLANQETQYF
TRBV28 CASSFTEVYEQYF
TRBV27 CASSASLAGSTYEQYF
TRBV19 CASSIDGTVYSNQPQHF
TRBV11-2 CASSLGSDEQYF
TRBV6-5 CASTNEGGGELFF
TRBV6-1 CASSEALGGGNYGYTF
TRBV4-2 CASSQQNRPGQPPYEQYF
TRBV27 CASSRLPGQVLYEQYF
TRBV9 CASSAGRDRETDTQYF
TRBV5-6 CASSQALTALYGYTF
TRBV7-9 CASSLQDREQYF
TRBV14 CASSQEGTRGGLRDTQYF
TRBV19 CASRPTSGSVLGQYF
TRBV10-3 CAISERVLGGGGLDTQYF
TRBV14 CASSQGQGNYGYTF
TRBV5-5 CASSPTGSLTYEQYF
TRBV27 CASSLGPNTEAFF
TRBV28 CASLRLAGVAYSEQFF
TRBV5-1 CASSLEQGAFGYTF
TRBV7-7 CASSLGDGSSGANVLTF
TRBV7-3 CASSPERTRGMNTEAFF
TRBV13 CASTIGWGTEAFF
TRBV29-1 CSVHRAPWRHGYTF